This T cell receptor (beta chain) is drawn from a study of radiotherapy plus CTLA-4 blockade in lung cancer. Study-level findings and limits: Clones of tumor-derived TCRs expanded in blood after radiotherapy plus ipilimumab.

Germline-derived CDR1 and CDR2 are GTSNPN and SVGIG (reference sequence). CDR3 length: 14 amino acids. With 2 bases removed from V and 4 bases from J, the gap between germline ends came to 14 bases. With regard to this clone: Its antigen is not identified.

Participants had chemo-refractory metastatic non-small-cell lung cancer and were treated with focal radiation plus ipilimumab CTLA-4 blockade. Data came from immunoSEQ multiplex PCR; TCRdb stores just in-frame clones and leaves some out. Here the sample spans 90,000 to 150,000 clones, 78% being singletons. The material was peripheral blood, obtained from a patient treated with radiotherapy plus ipilimumab. This chain uses TRBV30 with TRBJ1-2; a weak D match, TRBD1 (6 bases). The clonotype comes from a human donor with non-small cell lung cancer who had a partial response to radiotherapy plus ipilimumab. The CDR3 loop is CAWSPDTGRYGYTF. CDR3 bases: TGTGCCTGGAGTCCAGACACAGGGCGCTATGGCTACACCTTC. Full variable domain (rest looked up from reference TRBV30 and TRBJ1-2): SQTIHQWPATLVQPVGSPLSLECTVEGTSNPNLYWYRQAAGRGLQLLFYSVGIGQISSEVPQNLSASRPQDRQFILSSKKLLLSDSGFYLCAWSPDTGRYGYTFGSGTRLTVV.